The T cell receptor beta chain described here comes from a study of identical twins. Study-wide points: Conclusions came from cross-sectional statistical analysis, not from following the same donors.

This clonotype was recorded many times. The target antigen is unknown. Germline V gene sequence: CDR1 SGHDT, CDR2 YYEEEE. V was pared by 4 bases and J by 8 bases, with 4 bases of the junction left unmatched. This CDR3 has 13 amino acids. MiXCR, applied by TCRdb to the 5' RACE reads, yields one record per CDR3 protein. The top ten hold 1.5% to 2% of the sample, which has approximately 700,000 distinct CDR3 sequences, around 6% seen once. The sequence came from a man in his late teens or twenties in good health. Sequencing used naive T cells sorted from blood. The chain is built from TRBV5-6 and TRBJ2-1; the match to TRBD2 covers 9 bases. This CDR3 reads CASSPGLADEQFF. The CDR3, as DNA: TGTGCCAGCAGCCCGGGACTAGCCGATGAGCAGTTCTTC.